The sequence of this T cell receptor (beta chain) was determined in a study of breast tumors, draining lymph nodes, adjacent tissues. Broader study findings: Findings are consistent with lymph node origin and intratumoral expansion of most tumor T cells. The lymph node origin of tumor T cells was framed as consistent with a hypothesis, not demonstrated. Compared with basal-like, luminal-like tumors shared significantly more repertoire with nontumor tissue. Tumors had less TCR diversity than lymph nodes, more than nontumor tissue.

A note on this clonotype: Antigen specificity is unknown. Possible read error: a much larger clone is one base away.

Samples came from axillary lymph nodes draining the breast cancer. From the multiplex PCR reads, TCRdb called clonotypes with MiXCR, one entry per CDR3 protein. In the table there are around 130,000 distinct CDR3 sequences, 21% of which are singletons. The CDR3 is 14 residues long. The V and J ends lost 0 bases and 5 bases respectively, with 11 bases between them. Germline V gene sequence: CDR1 SGHRS, CDR2 YFSETQ. Sequenced input: axillary lymph node tissue. This chain connects TRBV5-1 to TRBJ2-5; no firm D call. This sequence originates from a female donor with breast cancer. Some clones in this sample may be carry-over from other donors' samples. The CDR3 DNA reads as TGCGCCAGCAGCTTGGAGGGCCTCCCCGAGACCCAGTACTTC. Translation: CASSLEGLPETQYF.